This T cell receptor (beta chain) was retrieved from a study of T cells in narcolepsy (dated by TCRdb to 2016 to 2019). Background for the entire study: Healthy control donors were enrolled in the study alongside patients who had narcolepsy type 1 or type 2 (NT1, NT2). The study used TCR Vbeta sequencing to track clonotypes in blood and CSF while looking for autoreactive T cells in narcolepsy patients that target self-antigens of hypocretin neurons (hypocretin, TRIB2). General study outcomes and caveats: In plots comparing CSF and blood CD4+ T cell clonotypes from the same patient, HCRT-specific and TRIB2-specific autoreactive clonotypes were highlighted. According to the report, autoreactive clonotypes were detected serially in the blood of the same patients and of different patients, but not in healthy controls.

Turning to this clone: No antigen is known for it. There are no base qualities to consult, and no much larger clone falls within one base.

For TCR Vbeta sequencing and comparison with CSF CD8+ T cells, memory CD8+ T cells were sorted ex vivo from patient blood. From the germline V gene (reference sequence), CDR1 is SEHNR and CDR2 is FQNEAQ. The CDR3 spans 13 residues, from the cysteine through the phenylalanine. Solely the CDR3 DNA is kept, with 39 bases framed from the first base. Trimming removed 0 bases from V and 9 bases from J, leaving 11 bases between the germline ends. Libraries came from the immunoSEQ multiplex PCR assay. Held by TCRdb, this immuneACCESS table contains in-frame sequences only and omits some clones. Under half of the omission traces to an unresolved V gene where checked; the cause of the rest is unknown. The sample table contains more than 10,000 clones; only one count was recorded for around 75% of them. About 23% of the sample rests with the top ten.

The specimen sequenced was CD45RA- memory CD8+ T cells from PBMCs. The intended sense of this specimen's cell subset or site label: memory T cells sorted ex vivo from peripheral blood. The rearranged segments are TRBV7-9 and TRBJ2-5, and perhaps TRBD2 as D gene, on 5 matching bases. This sequence originates from a human donor with narcolepsy. The DNA sequence reads TGTGCCAGCAGCTTAGCGGACTCGCGCTCCCAGTACTTC. This is translated as CASSLADSRSQYF.